Each of the 8 T cell receptor beta chains below was sequenced from the same sample in a study of naive and memory T cell subsets. No antigen has been assigned to these receptors. Overall study results and limits: A few larger clonotypes appeared in naive repertoires, especially CD8, possibly memory cells re-expressing CD45RA.

Both TRBC1 and TRBC2 were covered by a beta constant-region primer of two equimolar oligonucleotides. Ligated cDNA was amplified by four rounds of PCR with nested alpha and beta constant-region primers and SP2. Using its own MiXCR run on the UMI-ligation and nested PCR reads, TCRdb lists one record per CDR3 protein. The sample lists roughly 100,000 distinct CDR3 sequences, approximately 10% seen once, with more than 0.11% in the top ten. The sequencing input was naive CD4+ T cells from blood. Receptors originate from a human donor in good health.

This clonotype occurred a few times. CDR3 protein: CASSEDRGSSPLHF. The CDR3 DNA is TGTGCCAGCAGTGAGGACAGGGGTAGTTCACCCCTCCACTTT. The chain combines TRBV2 with TRBJ1-6; 9 positions match TRBD1. V gave up 3 bases and J gave up 9 bases; unmatched junction bases: 3. CDR3 length equals 14 residues. Germline V gene sequence: CDR1 SNHLY, CDR2 FYNNEI.

The table lists this clonotype with a few counts. This chain uses TRBV29-1 with TRBJ2-3; D perhaps matches TRBD2 (6 bases). Germline CDR1 is SQVTM and CDR2 is ANQGSEA. This CDR3 contains 15 residues. The V end lost 4 bases, the J end lost 0 bases, and 14 bases lay between the germline ends. CDR3 amino acids: CSVARRGGSTDTQYF. The DNA of the CDR3 is TGCAGCGTTGCTAGGAGGGGTGGTAGCACAGATACGCAGTATTTT.

This clonotype showed up many times. The V gene is TRBV7-2, the J gene TRBJ2-7; unclear D gene. V was cut by 5 bases and J by 2 bases, with 13 bases left in between. The CDR3 consists of 14 residues. Germline lookup yields CDR1 SGHTA and CDR2 FQGNSA. CDR3 sequence (DNA): TGTGCCAGCAGCCCAAGACCGAGCACCTACGAGCAGTACTTC. It specifies CASSPRPSTYEQYF. The variable domain in full, with the rest retrieved from reference TRBV7-2 and TRBJ2-7, is GAGVSQSPSNKVTEKGKDVELRCDPISGHTALYWYRQSLGQGLEFLIYFQGNSAPDKSGLPSDRFSAERTGGSVSTLTIQRTQQEDSAVYLCASSPRPSTYEQYFGPGTRLTVT.

J is TRBJ2-3 and V is TRBV18; D gene uncertain. This CDR3 is built from 15 residues. The V and J ends lost 3 bases and 1 base respectively, with 11 bases between them. Germline V gene lookup returns CDR1 KGHSH and CDR2 LQKENI. The CDR3 protein is CASSPVKTRTDTQYF. DNA of the CDR3: TGTGCCAGCTCACCCGTAAAAACCCGCACAGATACGCAGTATTTT.

The chain employs TRBV2 and TRBJ1-6; no clear D gene. V dropped 6 bases and J dropped 9 bases, with 12 bases sitting between them. The CDR3 is 13 residues long. CDR1 SNHLY and CDR2 FYNNEI come from the germline V gene. Written as DNA, the CDR3 is TGTGCCAGCAGGCTTAGGGAGGGTTCACCCCTCCACTTT. It specifies CASRLREGSPLHF.

V and J are TRBV4-1 and TRBJ2-7; 7 bases align to TRBD1. Looked up from germline, CDR1 is MGHRA and CDR2 is YSYEKL. The CDR3 has 14 residues. The V and J ends lost 4 bases and 5 bases, in that order; junction bases with no gene match: 8. CDR3 sequence reads: CASSPTGRAHEQYF. The CDR3 DNA reads as TGCGCCAGCAGCCCGACAGGGCGGGCCCACGAGCAGTACTTC.

Remarks on this clonotype: A much larger clone sits a single nucleotide away, making a read error possible. Here the CDR3 reads CASSGSGPTHNEQFF. DNA for the CDR3: TGTGCCAGTAGTGGTAGCGGTCCCACTCACAATGAGCAGTTCTTC. The V and J genes are TRBV19 and TRBJ2-1, with D tentatively TRBD2 (6 bases). The CDR3 runs 15 residues. V was trimmed by 5 bases and J by 5 bases, leaving 16 bases between them. From germline, CDR1 is LNHDA and CDR2 SQIVND (reference sequence).

The rearrangement links TRBV7-2 to TRBJ1-5; TRBD1 aligns across 11 bases. The CDR3 is made up of 15 amino acids. V was clipped by 1 base and J by 10 bases; unmatched bases: 6. Germline CDR1 and CDR2: SGHTA and FQGNSA. CDR3 coding DNA: TGTGCCAGCAGCTTAGTCTGGGACAGGGGGAACCCCCAGCATTTT. Translation gives CASSLVWDRGNPQHF.